The clone carrying this T cell receptor beta chain occurred once. The antigen is unknown. This sample stems from a study of shared clonotypes between healthy human individuals. Findings and caveats of the study: The sharing of 5% to 6.5% of naive CD4 clonotypes was seen across a few donors. Large sequencing depth failed to make sorted-subset sequencing complete, rarefaction showed.

Clones were sequenced by immunoSEQ multiplex PCR, and TCRdb holds only the in-frame ones, with some missing. The data hold roughly 2 million clones, with around 95% observed a single time. Trimming took off 4 bases at V and 0 bases at J, with 10 bases between the two ends. The germline V gene has CDR1 ENHRY and CDR2 SYGVKD. The CDR3 sequence is 15 residues long. The V gene is TRBV10-3, the J gene TRBJ2-1; maybe TRBD2 (6 bases). The receptor's source is a man younger than 30 in good health. The sample taken for sequencing was naive CD4+ T cells sorted from blood. Noted subset: CD45RA+ positively selected. In nucleotides, the CDR3 is TGTGCCATCAGTGGTACTAGCAGCTCCTACAATGAGCAGTTCTTC. Translating gives CAISGTSSSYNEQFF.